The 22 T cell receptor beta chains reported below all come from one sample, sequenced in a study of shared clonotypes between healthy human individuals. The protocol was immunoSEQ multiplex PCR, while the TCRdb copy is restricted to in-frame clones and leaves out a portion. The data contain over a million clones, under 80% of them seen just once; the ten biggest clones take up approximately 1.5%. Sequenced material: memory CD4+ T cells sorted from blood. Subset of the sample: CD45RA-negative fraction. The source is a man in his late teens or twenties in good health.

The chain's CDR3 is CASSLGRQGADEQYF. As DNA, the CDR3 is TGTGCCAGCAGCTTAGGCCGACAGGGGGCTGACGAGCAGTACTTC. The genes are TRBV11-1 and TRBJ2-7; 10 nucleotides line up with TRBD1. The germline gives CDR1 SGHAT, CDR2 FQDESV (reference sequence). Germline trimming cut 1 base from V and 5 bases from J; bases unmatched to any gene: 5. The CDR3 has 15 amino acids.

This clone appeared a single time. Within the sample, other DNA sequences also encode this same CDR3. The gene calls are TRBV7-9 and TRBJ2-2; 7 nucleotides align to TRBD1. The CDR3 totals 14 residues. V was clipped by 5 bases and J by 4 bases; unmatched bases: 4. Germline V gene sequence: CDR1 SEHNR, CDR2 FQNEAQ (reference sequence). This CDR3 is CASSLDRATGELFF. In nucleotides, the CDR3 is TGTGCCAGCAGCCTAGACAGGGCCACCGGGGAGCTGTTTTTT.

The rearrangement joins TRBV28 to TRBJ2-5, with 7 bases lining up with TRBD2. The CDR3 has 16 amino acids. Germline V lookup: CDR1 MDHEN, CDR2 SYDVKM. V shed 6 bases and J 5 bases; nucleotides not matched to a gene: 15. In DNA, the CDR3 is TGTGCCAGCAGCCATCAGGGCGGGGGTGAAAGGGAGACCCAGTACTTC. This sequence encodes CASSHQGGGERETQYF.

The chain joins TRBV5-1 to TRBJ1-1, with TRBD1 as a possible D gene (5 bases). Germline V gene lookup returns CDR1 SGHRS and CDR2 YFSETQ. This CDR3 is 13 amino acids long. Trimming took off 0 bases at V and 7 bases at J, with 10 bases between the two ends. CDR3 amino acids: CASSLERGVEAFF. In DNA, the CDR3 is TGCGCCAGCAGCTTGGAAAGAGGGGTTGAAGCTTTCTTT. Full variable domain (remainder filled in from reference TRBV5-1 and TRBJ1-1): KAGVTQTPRYLIKTRGQQVTLSCSPISGHRSVSWYQQTPGQGLQFLFEYFSETQRNKGNFPGRFSGRQFSNSRSEMNVSTLELGDSALYLCASSLERGVEAFFGQGTRLTVV.

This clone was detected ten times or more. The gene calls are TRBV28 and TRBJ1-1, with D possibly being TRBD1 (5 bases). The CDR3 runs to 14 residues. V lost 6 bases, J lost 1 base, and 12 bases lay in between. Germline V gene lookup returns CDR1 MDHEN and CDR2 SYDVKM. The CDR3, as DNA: TGTGCCAGCAGGAAACAGGTAGCGAACACTGAAGCTTTCTTT. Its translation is CASRKQVANTEAFF.

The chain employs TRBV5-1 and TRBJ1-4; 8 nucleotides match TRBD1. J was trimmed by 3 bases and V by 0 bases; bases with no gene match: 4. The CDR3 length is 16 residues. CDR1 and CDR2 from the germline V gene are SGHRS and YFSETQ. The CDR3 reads CASSLGQGTPNEKLFF. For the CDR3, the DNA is TGCGCCAGCAGCTTGGGACAGGGGACTCCTAATGAAAAACTGTTTTTT. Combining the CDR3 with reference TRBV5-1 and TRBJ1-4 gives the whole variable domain KAGVTQTPRYLIKTRGQQVTLSCSPISGHRSVSWYQQTPGQGLQFLFEYFSETQRNKGNFPGRFSGRQFSNSRSEMNVSTLELGDSALYLCASSLGQGTPNEKLFFGSGTQLSVL.

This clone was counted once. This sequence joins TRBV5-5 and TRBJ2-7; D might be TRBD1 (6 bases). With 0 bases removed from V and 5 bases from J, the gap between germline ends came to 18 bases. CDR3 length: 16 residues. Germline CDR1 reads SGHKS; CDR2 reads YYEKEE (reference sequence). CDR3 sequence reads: CASSLADRLASNEQYF. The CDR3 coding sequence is TGTGCCAGCAGCTTGGCAGACAGGCTGGCGTCCAACGAGCAGTACTTC.

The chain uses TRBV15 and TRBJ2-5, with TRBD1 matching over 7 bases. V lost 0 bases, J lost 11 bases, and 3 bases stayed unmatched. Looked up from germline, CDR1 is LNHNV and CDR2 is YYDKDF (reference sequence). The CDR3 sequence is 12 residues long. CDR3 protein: CATSRDSGQQYF. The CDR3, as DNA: TGTGCCACCAGCAGAGATTCGGGACAGCAGTACTTC. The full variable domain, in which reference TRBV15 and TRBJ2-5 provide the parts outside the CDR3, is DAMVIQNPRYQVTQFGKPVTLSCSQTLNHNVMYWYQQKSSQAPKLLFHYYDKDFNNEADTPDNFQSRRPNTSFCFLDIRSPGLGDTAMYLCATSRDSGQQYFGPGTRLLVL.

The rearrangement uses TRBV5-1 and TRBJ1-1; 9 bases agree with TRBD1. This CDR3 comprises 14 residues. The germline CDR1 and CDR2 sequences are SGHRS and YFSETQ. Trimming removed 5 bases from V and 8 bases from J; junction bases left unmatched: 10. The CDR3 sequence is CASRAGTGYGEAFF. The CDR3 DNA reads TGCGCCAGCAGAGCCGGGACAGGGTATGGGGAAGCTTTCTTT.

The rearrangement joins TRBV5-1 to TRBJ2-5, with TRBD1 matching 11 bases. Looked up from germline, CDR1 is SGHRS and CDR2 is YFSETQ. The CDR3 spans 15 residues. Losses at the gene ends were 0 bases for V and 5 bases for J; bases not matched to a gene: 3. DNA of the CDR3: TGCGCCAGCAGCTTGGGGGACAGGGGGATGGAGACCCAGTACTTC. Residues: CASSLGDRGMETQYF.

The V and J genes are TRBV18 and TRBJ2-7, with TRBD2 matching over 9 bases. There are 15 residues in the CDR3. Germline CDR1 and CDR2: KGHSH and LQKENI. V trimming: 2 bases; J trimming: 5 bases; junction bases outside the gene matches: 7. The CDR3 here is CASSPSGLANNEQYF. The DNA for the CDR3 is TGTGCCAGCTCACCATCGGGACTAGCAAACAACGAGCAGTACTTC.

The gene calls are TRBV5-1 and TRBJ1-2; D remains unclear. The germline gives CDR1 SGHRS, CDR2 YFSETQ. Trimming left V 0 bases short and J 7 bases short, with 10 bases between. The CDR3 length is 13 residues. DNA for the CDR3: TGCGCCAGCAGCTTGGATGTAGGGCTTGGCTACACCTTC. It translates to CASSLDVGLGYTF.

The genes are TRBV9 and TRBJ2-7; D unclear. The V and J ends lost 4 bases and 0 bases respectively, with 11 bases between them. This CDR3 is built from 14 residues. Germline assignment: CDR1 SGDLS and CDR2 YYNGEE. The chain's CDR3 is CASSLGRGSYEQYF. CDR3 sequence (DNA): TGTGCCAGCAGCCTAGGACGTGGCTCCTACGAGCAGTACTTC.

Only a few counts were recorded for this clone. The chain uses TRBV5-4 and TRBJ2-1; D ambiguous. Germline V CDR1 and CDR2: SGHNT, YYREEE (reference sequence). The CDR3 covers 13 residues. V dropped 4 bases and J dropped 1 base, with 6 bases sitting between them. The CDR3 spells CASSPASYNEQFF. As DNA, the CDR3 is TGTGCCAGCAGCCCGGCATCCTACAATGAGCAGTTCTTC.

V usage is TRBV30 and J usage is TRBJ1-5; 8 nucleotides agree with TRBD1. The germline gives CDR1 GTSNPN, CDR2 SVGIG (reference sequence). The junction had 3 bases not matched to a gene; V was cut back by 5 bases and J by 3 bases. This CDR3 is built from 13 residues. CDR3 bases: TGTGCCTGGGGACAGGGCTTCAATCAGCCCCAGCATTTT. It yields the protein CAWGQGFNQPQHF.

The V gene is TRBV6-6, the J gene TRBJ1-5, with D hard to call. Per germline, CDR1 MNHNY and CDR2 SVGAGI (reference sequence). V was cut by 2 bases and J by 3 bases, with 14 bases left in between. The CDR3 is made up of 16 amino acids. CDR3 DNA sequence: TGTGCCAGCAGTTACAACCCACTAAGTTCCAATCAGCCCCAGCATTTT. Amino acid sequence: CASSYNPLSSNQPQHF.

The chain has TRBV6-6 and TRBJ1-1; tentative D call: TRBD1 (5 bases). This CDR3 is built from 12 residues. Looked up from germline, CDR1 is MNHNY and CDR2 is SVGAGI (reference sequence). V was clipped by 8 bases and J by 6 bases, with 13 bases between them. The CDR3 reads CASARGDAEAFF. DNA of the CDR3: TGTGCCAGCGCTCGGGGGGACGCTGAAGCTTTCTTT.

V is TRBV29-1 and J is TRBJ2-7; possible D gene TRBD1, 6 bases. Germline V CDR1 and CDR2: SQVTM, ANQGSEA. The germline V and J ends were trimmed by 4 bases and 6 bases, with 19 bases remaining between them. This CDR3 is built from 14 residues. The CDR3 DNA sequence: TGCAGCGTTGTGGGACGGACAGATAATAGCGAGCAGTACTTC. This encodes CSVVGRTDNSEQYF.

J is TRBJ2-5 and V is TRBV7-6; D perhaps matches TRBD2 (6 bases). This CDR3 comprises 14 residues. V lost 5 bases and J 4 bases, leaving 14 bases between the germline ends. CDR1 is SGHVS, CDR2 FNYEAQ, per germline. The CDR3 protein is CASSPGAFGETQYF. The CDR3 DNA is TGTGCCAGCAGCCCGGGAGCTTTTGGAGAGACCCAGTACTTC.

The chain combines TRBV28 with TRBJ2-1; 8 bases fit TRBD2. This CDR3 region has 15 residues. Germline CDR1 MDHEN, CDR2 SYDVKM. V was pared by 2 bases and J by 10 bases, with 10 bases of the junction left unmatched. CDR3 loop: CASSLSTGGRWEQFF. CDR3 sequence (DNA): TGTGCCAGCAGTTTAAGTACGGGGGGGCGATGGGAGCAGTTCTTC.

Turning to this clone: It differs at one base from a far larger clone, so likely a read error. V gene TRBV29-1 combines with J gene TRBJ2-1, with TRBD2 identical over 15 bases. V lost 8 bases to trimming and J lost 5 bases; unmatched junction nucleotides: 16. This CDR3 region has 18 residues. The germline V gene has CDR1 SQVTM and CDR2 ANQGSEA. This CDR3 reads CSSPPRTSGRAGHNEQFF. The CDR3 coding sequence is TGCAGCTCCCCCCCCAGGACTAGCGGGAGGGCCGGCCACAATGAGCAGTTCTTC.

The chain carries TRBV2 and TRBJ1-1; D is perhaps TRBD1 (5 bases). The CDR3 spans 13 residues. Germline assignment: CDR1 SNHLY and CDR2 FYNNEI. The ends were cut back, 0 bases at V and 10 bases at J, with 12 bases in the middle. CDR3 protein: CASSEARQGTAFF. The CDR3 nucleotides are TGTGCCAGCAGTGAAGCGCGTCAGGGTACAGCTTTCTTT.